The 5 T cell receptor beta chains listed next were all sequenced from one sample in a study of blood T cell repertoires in COVID-19. Libraries were prepared by immunoSEQ multiplex PCR; TCRdb keeps only in-frame clonotypes and omits some of them. In the table there are about 410,000 clones, around nine tenths of which are singletons. The sample taken for sequencing was peripheral blood. The receptors come from a woman in her 40s with COVID-19, enrolled during active disease.

The chain combines TRBV19 with TRBJ1-4; 9 nucleotides match TRBD1. This CDR3 is built from 19 residues. The germline V gene has CDR1 LNHDA and CDR2 SQIVND (reference sequence). The V gene end was trimmed by 3 bases and the J gene end by 0 bases; junction bases not matched to a gene: 11. The CDR3, as DNA: TGTGCCAGTAGTATGCGGGACAGGGCGTACTATGCAACTAATGAAAAACTGTTTTTT. It specifies CASSMRDRAYYATNEKLFF.

J is TRBJ1-6 and V is TRBV10-3, with 8 bases aligning to TRBD1. J gave up 9 bases and V 3 bases, and 1 base lay outside the gene matches. This CDR3 has 13 amino acids. Germline lookup yields CDR1 ENHRY and CDR2 SYGVKD. The CDR3 sequence: CAISETGGSPLHF. Written as DNA, the CDR3 is TGTGCCATCAGTGAAACAGGGGGTTCACCCCTCCACTTT.

The J gene is TRBJ2-2, the V gene TRBV19, with TRBD2 matching over 10 bases. Germline-derived CDR1 and CDR2 are LNHDA and SQIVND (reference sequence). The CDR3 consists of 15 residues. J lost 4 bases, V lost 5 bases, and 4 bases had no gene match. CDR3 protein: CASSVLAGVTGELFF. The CDR3 DNA sequence: TGTGCCAGTAGTGTCCTAGCGGGGGTCACCGGGGAGCTGTTTTTT.

The V gene is TRBV19, the J gene TRBJ2-5, with no clear D. CDR3 length: 13 amino acids. Trimming left V 6 bases short and J 2 bases short, with 10 bases between. The V gene's germline CDR1 is LNHDA and CDR2 SQIVND (reference sequence). CDR3 in DNA: TGTGCCAGTAGCCCCTCCAGGCAAGAGACCCAGTACTTC. The encoded protein is CASSPSRQETQYF.

The chain joins TRBV12-3 or TRBV12-4 to TRBJ1-6; TRBD1 matches 7 bases. The CDR3 runs 13 residues. With V trimmed by 8 bases and J by 8 bases, 6 bases remained unmatched. The CDR3 bases are TGTGCCAGCTCACGACAGGGATATTCACCCCTCCACTTT. As protein: CASSRQGYSPLHF.